These 10 T cell receptor beta chains came from one sample sequenced in a study of T cell responses to AZD1222 COVID-19 vaccine. TCRdb keeps only in-frame clones here, not all; method: immunoSEQ multiplex PCR. The repertoire has fewer than 55,000 clones, approximately 86% of them found once; the top ten carry about 50%. This material consisted of peripheral blood, taken on day 0 of AZD1222 vaccination. Every receptor here comes from an adult in good health.

The chain links TRBV19 to TRBJ2-1; 11 nucleotides match TRBD2. The CDR3 runs 15 residues. The germline V gene encodes CDR1 LNHDA and CDR2 SQIVND (reference sequence). The ends lost 2 bases at V and 9 bases at J; junction bases unmatched: 6. The CDR3 DNA reads TGTGCCAGTAGTATATCGCTAGCGGGGGGCTTTGAGCAGTTCTTC. This encodes CASSISLAGGFEQFF. The complete variable domain, with remaining parts taken from reference TRBV19 and TRBJ2-1, reads DGGITQSPKYLFRKEGQNVTLSCEQNLNHDAMYWYRQDPGQGLRLIYYSQIVNDFQKGDIAEGYSVSREKKESFPLTVTSAQKNPTAFYLCASSISLAGGFEQFFGPGTRLTVL.

This clone was counted only a few times. The rearrangement joins TRBV30 to TRBJ1-1, with 7 bases matching TRBD1. CDR3 length: 15 amino acids. J gave up 1 base and V 4 bases, and 9 bases lay outside the gene matches. Germline CDR1 and CDR2: GTSNPN and SVGIG (reference sequence). The DNA for the CDR3 is TGTGCCTGGAATGGAAGGGGGCGGGAGAACACTGAAGCTTTCTTT. This sequence encodes CAWNGRGRENTEAFF.

This chain connects TRBV7-8 to TRBJ2-1; D may be TRBD1 or TRBD2 (6 bases each). Deletions cut 3 bases from V and 0 bases from J, with 21 bases between. In germline, CDR1 is SGHVS, CDR2 FQNEAQ. CDR3 length equals 19 residues. CDR3 region: CASSFVSRGPRGSYNEQFF. CDR3 bases: TGTGCCAGCAGCTTTGTGTCCCGGGGGCCACGGGGCTCCTACAATGAGCAGTTCTTC.

The chain recombines TRBV12-3 or TRBV12-4 with TRBJ2-1, with a weak D call TRBD2 (5 bases). The CDR3 covers 12 residues. Trimming removed 4 bases at V and 8 bases at J, with 9 bases between. The CDR3 region has the DNA TGTGCCAGCAGTTCAACTAGGTATGAGCAGTTCTTC. It translates to CASSSTRYEQFF.

The chain employs TRBV6-2 or TRBV6-3 and TRBJ1-1; no clear D gene. The V end was cut by 6 bases, the J end by 8 bases, with 13 bases between. Looked up from germline, CDR1 is MNHEY and CDR2 is SVGEGT. The CDR3 sequence is 12 residues long. CDR3 DNA sequence: TGTGCCAGCAGCGACGGACCCGACGAAGCTTTCTTT. Translation gives CASSDGPDEAFF.

The sample holds a few counts of this clone. V gene TRBV7-9 combines with J gene TRBJ2-1; D is perhaps TRBD2 (5 bases). Per the germline V gene, CDR1 is SEHNR and CDR2 is FQNEAQ (reference sequence). There are 12 residues in the CDR3. Deletions cut 5 bases from V and 7 bases from J, with 9 bases between. As DNA, the CDR3 is TGTGCCAGCAGCGTTCGAGGGAATGAGCAGTTCTTC. Protein sequence: CASSVRGNEQFF. Supplemented by reference TRBV7-9 and TRBJ2-1, the full variable domain reads DTGVSQNPRHKITKRGQNVTFRCDPISEHNRLYWYRQTLGQGPEFLTYFQNEAQLEKSRLLSDRFSAERPKGSFSTLEIQRTEQGDSAMYLCASSVRGNEQFFGPGTRLTVL.

This clone came up once. The chain recombines TRBV14 with TRBJ2-1; TRBD1 agrees at 10 bases. V lost 3 bases to trimming and J lost 7 bases; unmatched junction nucleotides: 9. The CDR3 is made up of 16 amino acids. Germline V gene lookup returns CDR1 SGHDN and CDR2 FVKESK. CDR3 in DNA: TGTGCCAGCAGCCACCTGACAGGGGGCGGAAGGAATGAGCAGTTCTTC. Translated, it gives CASSHLTGGGRNEQFF.

The rearrangement uses TRBV28 and TRBJ1-2, with TRBD1 as a possible D gene (5 bases). V was trimmed by 8 bases and J by 3 bases, leaving 13 bases between them. The length of the CDR3 is 13 residues. Germline V gene data show CDR1 as MDHEN and CDR2 as SYDVKM. The CDR3 here is CASADQGDYGYTF. In DNA form, the CDR3 reads TGTGCCAGCGCTGATCAGGGAGACTATGGCTACACCTTC.

The chain combines TRBV5-1 with TRBJ1-4; D unclear. V was trimmed by 4 bases and J by 10 bases, leaving 14 bases between them. Germline V gene lookup returns CDR1 SGHRS and CDR2 YFSETQ. This CDR3 is 13 amino acids long. CDR3 in DNA: TGCGCCAGCAGCGAAACCGGACCGGGAAAACTGTTTTTT. This translates into CASSETGPGKLFF. The full variable domain, its missing parts supplied by reference TRBV5-1 and TRBJ1-4, is KAGVTQTPRYLIKTRGQQVTLSCSPISGHRSVSWYQQTPGQGLQFLFEYFSETQRNKGNFPGRFSGRQFSNSRSEMNVSTLELGDSALYLCASSETGPGKLFFGSGTQLSVL.

The gene calls are TRBV5-5 and TRBJ2-1; a weak D match, TRBD2 (6 bases). Trimming stripped 4 bases from V and 8 bases from J, with 13 bases between. The CDR3 contains 13 residues. Germline V CDR1 and CDR2: SGHKS, YYEKEE (reference sequence). CDR3 sequence reads: CASSPEGRDEQFF. The CDR3 coding sequence is TGTGCCAGCAGCCCGGAGGGGCGCGATGAGCAGTTCTTC.